These 15 T cell receptor beta chains originate from one sample sequenced in a study of cytomegalovirus exposure and HLA in healthy donors. The PCR contained 60 Vbeta and 13 Jbeta primers. Profiling relied on immunoSEQ multiplex PCR, and the TCRdb table lists in-frame clones only, not all of them. The data hold fewer than 350,000 clones, with roughly 89% observed a single time. Sequencing was done on a sample of PBMCs. The receptor source for this set is a woman aged 18-30 years in good health and CMV-seronegative.

This clone was observed once. V and J are TRBV7-9 and TRBJ1-5; a possible D gene is TRBD1 (5 bases). Germline V gene lookup returns CDR1 SEHNR and CDR2 FQNEAQ (reference sequence). V was pared by 10 bases and J by 2 bases, with 12 bases between. This CDR3 has 13 amino acids. DNA of the CDR3: TGTGCCATCTCGGGGGAGGGCAATCAGCCCCAGCATTTT. Translated, it gives CAISGEGNQPQHF.

The gene calls are TRBV11-2 and TRBJ2-1; TRBD2 matches 12 bases. In germline, CDR1 is SGHAT, CDR2 FQNNGV. Losses at the gene ends were 7 bases for V and 6 bases for J; bases not matched to a gene: 7. The CDR3 runs 15 residues. CDR3 amino acids: CASTSSGGAPNEQFF. The CDR3 region has the DNA TGTGCCAGCACCTCTAGCGGGGGGGCCCCCAATGAGCAGTTCTTC.

The V call is TRBV2, the J call TRBJ2-1, with D possibly matching TRBD2 (5 bases). The CDR3 contains 15 residues. Germline V lookup: CDR1 SNHLY, CDR2 FYNNEI. V was pared by 4 bases and J by 5 bases, with 15 bases between. The CDR3 DNA follows: TGTGCCAGCAGTGGCCGGAGGCTAGCTAACAATGAGCAGTTCTTC. Translation: CASSGRRLANNEQFF.

V and J are TRBV7-2 and TRBJ1-1, with D tentatively TRBD1 (5 bases). There are 14 residues in the CDR3. The V and J ends lost 5 bases and 1 base respectively, with 11 bases between them. Germline V CDR1 and CDR2: SGHTA, FQGNSA. The CDR3, as DNA: TGTGCCAGCAGCCCATGGGGCGGGAACACTGAAGCTTTCTTT. Its translation: CASSPWGGNTEAFF.

The chain is built from TRBV7-3 and TRBJ1-1; a possible D gene is TRBD1 (5 bases). Deletions cut 3 bases from V and 3 bases from J, with 11 bases between. CDR1 and CDR2 (germline): SGHTA, FQGTGA. The CDR3 consists of 14 residues. The CDR3 spells CASSFSAGDTEAFF. The CDR3 DNA sequence: TGTGCCAGCAGCTTCAGTGCGGGGGACACTGAAGCTTTCTTT.

The genes are TRBV2 and TRBJ2-1, with 9 nucleotides matching TRBD2. The CDR3 has 15 amino acids. The germline V gene has CDR1 SNHLY and CDR2 FYNNEI. Trimming cost V 3 bases and J 6 bases; bases outside gene matches: 6. In DNA, the CDR3 is TGTGCCAGCAGTGAGACTAGCGGTGGGGCCAATGAGCAGTTCTTC. It specifies CASSETSGGANEQFF.

A single count supports this clone. The rearrangement joins TRBV11-2 to TRBJ1-2, with D hard to call. CDR1 SGHAT and CDR2 FQNNGV come from the germline V gene. The CDR3 is made up of 15 amino acids. V dropped 0 bases and J dropped 5 bases, with 13 bases sitting between them. For the CDR3, the DNA is TGTGCCAGCAGCTTAGATCCCGCCGGTGCGTATGGCTACACCTTC. Translating it yields CASSLDPAGAYGYTF. The full variable domain, in which reference TRBV11-2 and TRBJ1-2 provide the parts outside the CDR3, is EAGVAQSPRYKIIEKRQSVAFWCNPISGHATLYWYQQILGQGPKLLIQFQNNGVVDDSQLPKDRFSAERLKGVDSTLKIQPAKLEDSAVYLCASSLDPAGAYGYTFGSGTRLTVV.

A word on this clone: One junction end does not reproduce the germline sequence, and a read error may be involved. CDR3 in amino acids: CSSSLIRGHDTEAFF. For the CDR3, the DNA is TGTTCCAGCAGCTTAATCAGGGGGCATGACACTGAAGCTTTCTTT. This sequence joins TRBV7-9 and TRBJ1-1; 8 bases are shared with TRBD1. The CDR3 runs 15 residues. The germline V gene encodes CDR1 SEHNR and CDR2 FQNEAQ (reference sequence).

This CDR3 reads CASTGGEGQPQHF. Written as DNA, the CDR3 is TGTGCCAGCACCGGGGGGGAAGGTCAGCCCCAGCATTTT. The rearrangement links TRBV27 to TRBJ1-5; weak D call: TRBD1 (5 bases). The V and J ends lost 7 bases and 6 bases respectively, with 13 bases between them. CDR1 and CDR2 from the germline V gene are MNHEY and SMNVEV (reference sequence). The CDR3 sequence is 13 residues long.

This chain links TRBV7-3 with TRBJ1-2; no clear D. V was clipped by 2 bases and J by 8 bases, with 18 bases between them. The CDR3 has 15 residues. Germline V gene data show CDR1 as SGHTA and CDR2 as FQGTGA. Here the CDR3 reads CASSLRWERRWGYTF. CDR3 nucleotide sequence: TGTGCCAGCAGCTTACGGTGGGAGCGGAGATGGGGCTACACCTTC.

V is TRBV13 and J is TRBJ2-5; TRBD2 matches at 11 bases. With 5 bases clipped from V and 5 bases from J, the junction kept 7 bases outside the gene matches. The CDR3 loop spans 15 amino acids. The germline gives CDR1 PRHDT, CDR2 FYEKMQ (reference sequence). The CDR3 sequence: CASSAPGLADETQYF. CDR3 DNA sequence: TGTGCCAGCAGCGCACCGGGACTAGCGGATGAGACCCAGTACTTC.

This chain joins TRBV2 and TRBJ2-7; D perhaps matches TRBD1 (5 bases). V dropped 4 bases and J dropped 0 bases, with 13 bases sitting between them. The CDR3 is 15 residues long. The germline V gene encodes CDR1 SNHLY and CDR2 FYNNEI. Here the CDR3 DNA reads TGTGCCAGCAGTGTTGGGGCAGGTCTCTCCTACGAGCAGTACTTC. Translation: CASSVGAGLSYEQYF.

V gene TRBV13 combines with J gene TRBJ2-7; weak D call: TRBD1 (6 bases). The V and J ends lost 7 bases and 3 bases respectively, with 13 bases between them. The CDR3 is 13 residues long. Germline CDR1 is PRHDT and CDR2 is FYEKMQ (reference sequence). The CDR3 protein is CASTHGRGYEQYF. CDR3 coding DNA: TGTGCCAGCACCCACGGCAGGGGCTACGAGCAGTACTTC.

About this clone itself: At one end, the junction sequence differs from germline, possibly due to a read error. The V and J genes are TRBV7-9 and TRBJ1-1; D may be TRBD1 (5 bases). The CDR3 is made up of 15 amino acids. CDR1 and CDR2 from the germline V gene are SEHNR and FQNEAQ (reference sequence). The CDR3 region has the DNA TGTTCCAGCAGCCGATGGGCGGGGCAGCCTGGCGAGGCTTTCTTT. Translation: CSSSRWAGQPGEAFF.

The chain uses TRBV10-3 and TRBJ2-2, with 9 bases identical to TRBD1. Trimming at V came to 6 bases and at J to 9 bases, leaving 8 bases not matched to a gene. In germline, CDR1 is ENHRY, CDR2 SYGVKD. The CDR3 has 14 residues. Here the CDR3 DNA reads TGTGCCATCAGGACAGGGGGAGATTCCCGGGAGCTGTTTTTT. Amino acid sequence: CAIRTGGDSRELFF.